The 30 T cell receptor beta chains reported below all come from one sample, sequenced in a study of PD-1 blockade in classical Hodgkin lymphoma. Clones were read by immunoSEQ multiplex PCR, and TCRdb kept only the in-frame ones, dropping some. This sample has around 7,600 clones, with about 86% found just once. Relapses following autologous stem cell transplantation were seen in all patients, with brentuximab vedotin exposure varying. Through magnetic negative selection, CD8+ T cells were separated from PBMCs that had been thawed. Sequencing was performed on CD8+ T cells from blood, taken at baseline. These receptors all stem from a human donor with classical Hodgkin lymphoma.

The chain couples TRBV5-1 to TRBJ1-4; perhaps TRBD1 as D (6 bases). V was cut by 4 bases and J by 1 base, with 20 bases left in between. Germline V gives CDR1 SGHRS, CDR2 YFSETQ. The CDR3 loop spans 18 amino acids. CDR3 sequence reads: CASSLWTAHSLTNEKLFF. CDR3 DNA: TGCGCCAGCAGCCTATGGACAGCTCATAGTTTAACTAATGAAAAACTGTTTTTT.

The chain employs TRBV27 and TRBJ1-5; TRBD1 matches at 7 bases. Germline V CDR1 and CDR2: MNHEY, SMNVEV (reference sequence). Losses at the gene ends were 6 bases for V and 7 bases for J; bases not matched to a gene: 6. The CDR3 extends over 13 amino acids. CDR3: CASRPDRLQPQHF. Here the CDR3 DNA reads TGTGCCAGCAGACCGGACAGGCTGCAGCCCCAGCATTTT.

Written as DNA, the CDR3 is TGTGCCAGCAGCTTAGCGGGAGAAGGATACAATGAGCAGTTCTTC. Its protein product is CASSLAGEGYNEQFF. This chain joins TRBV13 and TRBJ2-1, with a weak D call TRBD2 (6 bases). The CDR3 covers 15 residues. Trimming removed 1 base from V and 4 bases from J, with 11 bases in between. The V gene's germline CDR1 is PRHDT and CDR2 FYEKMQ (reference sequence).

The CDR3 is CASSQGTGKETQYF. CDR3 bases: TGCGCCAGCAGCCAAGGGACAGGAAAAGAGACCCAGTACTTC. The chain carries TRBV4-1 and TRBJ2-5, with 7 bases aligning to TRBD1. The ends lost 1 base at V and 3 bases at J; junction bases unmatched: 2. The germline gives CDR1 MGHRA, CDR2 YSYEKL. The CDR3 consists of 14 residues.

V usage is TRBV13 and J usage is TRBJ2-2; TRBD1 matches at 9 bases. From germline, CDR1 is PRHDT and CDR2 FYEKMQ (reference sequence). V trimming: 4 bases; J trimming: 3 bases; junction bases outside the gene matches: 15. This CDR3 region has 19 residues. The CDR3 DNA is TGTGCCAGCAGCTCTCAAGGGACAGGGCCCCGGCTGGACACCGGGGAGCTGTTTTTT. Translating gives CASSSQGTGPRLDTGELFF.

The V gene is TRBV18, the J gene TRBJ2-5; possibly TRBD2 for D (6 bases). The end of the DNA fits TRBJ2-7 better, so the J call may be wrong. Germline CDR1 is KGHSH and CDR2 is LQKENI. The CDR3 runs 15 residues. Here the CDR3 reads CASSPPGGDSYEQYF. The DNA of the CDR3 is TGTGCCAGCTCACCACCGGGCGGGGACTCCTACGAGCAGTACTTC.

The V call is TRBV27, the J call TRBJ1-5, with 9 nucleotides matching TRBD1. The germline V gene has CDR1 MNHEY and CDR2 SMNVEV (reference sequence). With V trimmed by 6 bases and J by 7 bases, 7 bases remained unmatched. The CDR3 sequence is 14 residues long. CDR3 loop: CASSVAQGAQPQHF. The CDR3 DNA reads TGTGCCAGCAGCGTTGCACAGGGGGCCCAGCCCCAGCATTTT.

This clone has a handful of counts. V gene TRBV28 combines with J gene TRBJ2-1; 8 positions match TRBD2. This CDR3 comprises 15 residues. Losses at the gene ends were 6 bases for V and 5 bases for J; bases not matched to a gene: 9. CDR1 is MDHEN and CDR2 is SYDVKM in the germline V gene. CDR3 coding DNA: TGTGCCAGCAGCCCGGGACTAGGGGTAGACAATGAGCAGTTCTTC. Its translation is CASSPGLGVDNEQFF.

The CDR3 DNA reads as TGTGCCAGCACCCCCGGGGCAGGCCCCAACTATGGCTACACCTTC. Amino acids: CASTPGAGPNYGYTF. This chain connects TRBV6-5 to TRBJ1-2, with a weak D call TRBD1 (5 bases). The CDR3 has 15 amino acids. V lost 7 bases and J 2 bases, leaving 17 bases between the germline ends. Germline V gene sequence: CDR1 MNHEY, CDR2 SVGAGI.

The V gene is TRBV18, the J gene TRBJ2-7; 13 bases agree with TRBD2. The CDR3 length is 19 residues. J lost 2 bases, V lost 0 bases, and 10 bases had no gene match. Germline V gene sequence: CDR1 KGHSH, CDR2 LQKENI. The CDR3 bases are TGTGCCAGCTCACCACCGTTCGGACTAGCGGGGGCCATTCCCTACGAGCAGTACTTC. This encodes CASSPPFGLAGAIPYEQYF.

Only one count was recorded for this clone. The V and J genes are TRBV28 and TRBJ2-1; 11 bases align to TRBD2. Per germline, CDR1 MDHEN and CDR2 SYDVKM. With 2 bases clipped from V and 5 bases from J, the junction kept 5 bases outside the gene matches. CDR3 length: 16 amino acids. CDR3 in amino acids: CASSLPLAGGNNEQFF. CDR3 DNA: TGTGCCAGCAGTTTACCCCTAGCGGGAGGCAACAATGAGCAGTTCTTC.

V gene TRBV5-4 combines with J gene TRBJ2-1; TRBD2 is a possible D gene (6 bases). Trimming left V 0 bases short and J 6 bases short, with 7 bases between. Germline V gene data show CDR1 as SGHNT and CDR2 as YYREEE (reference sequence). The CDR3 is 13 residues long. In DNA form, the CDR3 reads TGTGCCAGCAGCTTGGACGGGGGCAATGAGCAGTTCTTC. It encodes CASSLDGGNEQFF.

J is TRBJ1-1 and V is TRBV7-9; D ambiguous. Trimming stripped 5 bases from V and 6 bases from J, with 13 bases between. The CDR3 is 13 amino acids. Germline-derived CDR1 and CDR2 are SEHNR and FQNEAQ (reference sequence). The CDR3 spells CASSNLGRPEAFF. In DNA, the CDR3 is TGTGCCAGCAGCAATTTGGGCAGGCCTGAAGCTTTCTTT. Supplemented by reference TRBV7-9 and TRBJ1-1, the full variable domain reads DTGVSQNPRHKITKRGQNVTFRCDPISEHNRLYWYRQTLGQGPEFLTYFQNEAQLEKSRLLSDRFSAERPKGSFSTLEIQRTEQGDSAMYLCASSNLGRPEAFFGQGTRLTVV.

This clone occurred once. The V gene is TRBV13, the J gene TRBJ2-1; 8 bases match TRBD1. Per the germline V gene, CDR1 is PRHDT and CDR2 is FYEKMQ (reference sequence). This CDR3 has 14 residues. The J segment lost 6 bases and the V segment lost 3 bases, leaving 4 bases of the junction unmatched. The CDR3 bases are TGTGCCAGCAGCTTCCGGGACAGGACCAATGAGCAGTTCTTC. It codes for CASSFRDRTNEQFF.

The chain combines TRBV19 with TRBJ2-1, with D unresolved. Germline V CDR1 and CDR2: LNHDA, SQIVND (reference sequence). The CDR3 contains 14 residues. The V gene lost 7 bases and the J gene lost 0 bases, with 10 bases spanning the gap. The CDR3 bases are TGTGCCAGTAACAGTCTAGGCTCCTACAATGAGCAGTTCTTC. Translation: CASNSLGSYNEQFF.

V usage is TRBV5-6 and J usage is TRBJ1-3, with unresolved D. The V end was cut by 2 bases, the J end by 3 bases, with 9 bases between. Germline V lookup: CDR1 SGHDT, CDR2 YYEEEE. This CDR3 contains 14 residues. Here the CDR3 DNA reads TGTGCCAGCAGCTTAAGTATGAGTGGAAACACCATATATTTT. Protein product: CASSLSMSGNTIYF.

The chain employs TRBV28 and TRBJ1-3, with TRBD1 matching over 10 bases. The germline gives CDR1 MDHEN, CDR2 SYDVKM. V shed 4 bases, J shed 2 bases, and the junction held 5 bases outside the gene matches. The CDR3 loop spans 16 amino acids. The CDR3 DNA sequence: TGTGCCAGCAGTTATAGGGACAGGGGAGCTGGAAACACCATATATTTT. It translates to CASSYRDRGAGNTIYF.

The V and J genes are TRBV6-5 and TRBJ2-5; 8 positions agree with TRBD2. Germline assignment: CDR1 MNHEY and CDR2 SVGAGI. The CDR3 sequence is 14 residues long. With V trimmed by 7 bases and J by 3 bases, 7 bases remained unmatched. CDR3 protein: CASTIAGLEETQYF. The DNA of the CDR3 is TGTGCCAGCACCATAGCGGGACTCGAAGAGACCCAGTACTTC.

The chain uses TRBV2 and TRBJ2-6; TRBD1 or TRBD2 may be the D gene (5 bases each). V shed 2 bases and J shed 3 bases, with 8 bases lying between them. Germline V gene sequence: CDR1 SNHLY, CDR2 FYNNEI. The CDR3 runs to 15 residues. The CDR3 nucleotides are TGTGCCAGCAGTGAAAGGGACGGTGGGGCCAACGTCCTGACTTTC. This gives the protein CASSERDGGANVLTF.

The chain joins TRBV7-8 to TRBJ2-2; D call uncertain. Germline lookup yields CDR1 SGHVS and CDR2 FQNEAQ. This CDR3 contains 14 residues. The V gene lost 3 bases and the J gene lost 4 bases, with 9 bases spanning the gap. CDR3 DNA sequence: TGTGCCAGCAGCTTTGGGGTGTCCACCGGGGAGCTGTTTTTT. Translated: CASSFGVSTGELFF.

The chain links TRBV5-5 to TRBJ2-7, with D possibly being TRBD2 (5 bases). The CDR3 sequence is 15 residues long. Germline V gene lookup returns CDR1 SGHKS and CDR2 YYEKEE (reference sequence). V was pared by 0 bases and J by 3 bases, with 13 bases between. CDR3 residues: CASSLAKDYRYEQYF. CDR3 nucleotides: TGTGCCAGCAGCTTGGCCAAAGACTATCGCTACGAGCAGTACTTC.

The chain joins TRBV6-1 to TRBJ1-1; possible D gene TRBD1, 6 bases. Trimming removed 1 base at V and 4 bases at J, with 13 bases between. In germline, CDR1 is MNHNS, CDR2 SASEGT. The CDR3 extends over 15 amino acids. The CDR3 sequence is CASSEVGGASTEAFF. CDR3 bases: TGTGCCAGCAGTGAAGTTGGGGGGGCATCCACTGAAGCTTTCTTT.

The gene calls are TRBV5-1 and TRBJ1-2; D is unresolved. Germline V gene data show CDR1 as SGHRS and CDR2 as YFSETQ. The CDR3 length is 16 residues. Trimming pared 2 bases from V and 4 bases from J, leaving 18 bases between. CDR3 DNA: TGCGCCAGCAGCTTTTTAGGGTCTCAGTCCTCCTATGGCTACACCTTC. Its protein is CASSFLGSQSSYGYTF.

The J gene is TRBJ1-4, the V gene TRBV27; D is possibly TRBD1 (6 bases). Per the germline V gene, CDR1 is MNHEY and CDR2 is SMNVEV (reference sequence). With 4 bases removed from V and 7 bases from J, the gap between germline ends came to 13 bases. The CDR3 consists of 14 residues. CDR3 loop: CASSSRQGIEKLFF. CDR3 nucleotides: TGTGCCAGCAGTTCGCGCCAGGGGATTGAAAAACTGTTTTTT.

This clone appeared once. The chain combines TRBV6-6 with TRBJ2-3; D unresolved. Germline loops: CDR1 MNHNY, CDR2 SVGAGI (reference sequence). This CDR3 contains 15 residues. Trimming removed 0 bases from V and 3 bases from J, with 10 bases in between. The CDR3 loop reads CASSYSMDPTDTQYF. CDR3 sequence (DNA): TGTGCCAGCAGTTACTCGATGGACCCGACAGATACGCAGTATTTT.

The CDR3 DNA sequence: TGTGCCAGCAGCTTAGTAGGCAACGGAGCCTACGAGCAGTACTTC. Its translation is CASSLVGNGAYEQYF. The rearrangement uses TRBV11-2 and TRBJ2-7, with unresolved D. The V end was cut by 1 base, the J end by 2 bases, with 12 bases between. Germline-derived CDR1 and CDR2 are SGHAT and FQNNGV. The CDR3 has 15 amino acids.

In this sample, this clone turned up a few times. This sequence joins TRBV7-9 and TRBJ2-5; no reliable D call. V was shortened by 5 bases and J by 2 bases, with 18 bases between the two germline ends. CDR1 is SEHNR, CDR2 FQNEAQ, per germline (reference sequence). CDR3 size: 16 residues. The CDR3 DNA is TGTGCCAGCAGCCCGGCTGGGGTAGTCGGACAAGAGACCCAGTACTTC. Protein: CASSPAGVVGQETQYF.

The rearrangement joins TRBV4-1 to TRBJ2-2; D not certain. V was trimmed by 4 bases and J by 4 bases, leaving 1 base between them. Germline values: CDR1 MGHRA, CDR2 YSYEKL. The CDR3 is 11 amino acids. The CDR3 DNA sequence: TGCGCCAGCAGCCGCACCGGGGAGCTGTTTTTT. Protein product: CASSRTGELFF.

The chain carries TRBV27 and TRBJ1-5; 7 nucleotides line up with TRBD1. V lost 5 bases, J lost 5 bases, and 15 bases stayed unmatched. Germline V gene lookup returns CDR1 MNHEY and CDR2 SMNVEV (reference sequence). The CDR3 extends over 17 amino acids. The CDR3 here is CASSPEGAGGGDQPQHF. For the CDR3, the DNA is TGTGCCAGCAGTCCCGAGGGGGCGGGGGGCGGCGATCAGCCCCAGCATTTT.

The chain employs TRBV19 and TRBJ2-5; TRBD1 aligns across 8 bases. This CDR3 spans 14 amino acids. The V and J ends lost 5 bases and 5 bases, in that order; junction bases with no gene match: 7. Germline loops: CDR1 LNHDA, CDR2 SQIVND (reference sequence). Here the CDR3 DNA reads TGTGCCAGTAGTGTGGACAGGGACGTCGAGACCCAGTACTTC. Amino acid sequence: CASSVDRDVETQYF.